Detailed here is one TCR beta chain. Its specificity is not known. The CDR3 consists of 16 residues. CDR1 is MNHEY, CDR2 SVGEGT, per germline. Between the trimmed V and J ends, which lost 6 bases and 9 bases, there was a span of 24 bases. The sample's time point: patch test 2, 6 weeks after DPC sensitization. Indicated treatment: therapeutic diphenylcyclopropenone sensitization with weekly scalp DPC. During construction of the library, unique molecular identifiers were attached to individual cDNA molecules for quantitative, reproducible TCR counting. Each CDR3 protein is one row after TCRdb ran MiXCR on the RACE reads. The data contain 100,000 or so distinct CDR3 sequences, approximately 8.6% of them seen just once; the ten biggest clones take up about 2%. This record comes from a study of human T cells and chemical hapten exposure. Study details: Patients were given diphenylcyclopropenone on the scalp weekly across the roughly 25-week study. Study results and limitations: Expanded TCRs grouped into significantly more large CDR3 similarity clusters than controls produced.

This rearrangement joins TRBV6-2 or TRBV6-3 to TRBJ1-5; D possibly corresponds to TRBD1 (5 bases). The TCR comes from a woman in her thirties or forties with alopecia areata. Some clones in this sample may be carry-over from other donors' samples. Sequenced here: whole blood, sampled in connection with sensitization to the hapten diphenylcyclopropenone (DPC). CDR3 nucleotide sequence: TGTGCCAGCAGCCCTCTGGGCGCCCAGGGAATTTGGCCCCAGCATTTT. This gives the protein CASSPLGAQGIWPQHF.